Listed below are T cell receptor beta chains from one sample, sequenced in a study of cytomegalovirus exposure and HLA in healthy donors. Clones were read by immunoSEQ multiplex PCR, and TCRdb kept only the in-frame ones, dropping some. The table shows almost 200,000 clones, with roughly 83% occurring only once. The sample comprised PBMCs. The origin of the receptors is a male donor in good health and CMV-seropositive. The CDR3 runs from the conserved cysteine through the conserved F or W. D genes are given only for firm matches. Some rows have no size entry. The others give once, few or many, or a class for an expanded clone.

d_call,clone_size,j_call,v_call,cdr3_nt,cdr3_aa
TRBD2,-,TRBJ2-7,TRBV28,TGTGCCAGCAGTTTTTTAGCGGGACCCTCCGAGCAGTACTTC,CASSFLAGPSEQYF
-,-,TRBJ1-1,TRBV5-6,TGTGCCAGCAGCTTCCCCCGGGACAACAGAGGTAGGAACACTGAAGCTTTCTTT,CASSFPRDNRGRNTEAFF
-,-,TRBJ2-5,TRBV28,TGTGCCAGCAGTAGCGCCGCGGGTGAAGAGACCCAGTACTTC,CASSSAAGEETQYF
TRBD1,-,TRBJ1-2,TRBV27,TGTGCCAGCAGGCGCACTGACAGGGGAATGGTAGTTGGCTACACCTTC,CASRRTDRGMVVGYTF
-,-,TRBJ2-2,TRBV9,TGTGCCAGCAGCCCTCAGGGTTACGGGGAGCTGTTTTTT,CASSPQGYGELFF
-,-,TRBJ2-2,TRBV7-3,TGTGCCAGCAGCTTTCAAGCGGGTCCGAACACCGGGGAGCTGTTTTTT,CASSFQAGPNTGELFF
TRBD2,-,TRBJ2-3,TRBV30,TGTGCCTGGAGTAGACTAGCGAGCACAGATACGCAGTATTTT,CAWSRLASTDTQYF
TRBD1,few,TRBJ2-5,TRBV19,TGTGCCAGTCGACAGGGATCGGGAGAGACCCAGTACTTC,CASRQGSGETQYF
-,-,TRBJ1-5,TRBV6-6,TGTGCCAGCACCCACGGGGGGGGAAGAGGGAATCAGCCCCAGCATTTT,CASTHGGGRGNQPQHF
-,-,TRBJ2-5,TRBV20-1,TGCAGTGCTTATCAAGAGACCCAGTACTTC,CSAYQETQYF
TRBD2,-,TRBJ2-1,TRBV7-9,TGTGCCAGCAGCTTGGAGAGCGGGAGGGCGGAGTTCTTC,CASSLESGRAEFF
-,-,TRBJ2-7,TRBV19,TGTGCCAGCCGACCCGGGGGGCACCGCGAGCAGTACTTC,CASRPGGHREQYF
TRBD2,-,TRBJ2-5,TRBV5-4,TGTGCCAGCAGGCGAGGACTAGCGGGAGGGCCGGGGACCCAGTACTTC,CASRRGLAGGPGTQYF
-,-,TRBJ2-7,TRBV28,TGTGCCAGCAGTACCTCCCCCCGGGTCGGCGAGCAGTACTTC,CASSTSPRVGEQYF
TRBD1,-,TRBJ1-3,TRBV6-5,TGTGCCAGCAGCCGGAAAGGACAGGCAGGAAACACCATATATTTT,CASSRKGQAGNTIYF
-,few,TRBJ1-3,TRBV29-1,TGCAGCGTTGTTCCACAGGAAGCCCCAAACACCATATATTTT,CSVVPQEAPNTIYF
TRBD2,-,TRBJ2-7,TRBV7-6,TGTGCCAGCAGCTTAGGAGCGCGGGGGGACGAGCAGTACTTC,CASSLGARGDEQYF
-,-,TRBJ2-7,TRBV4-1,TGCGCCAGCAGCCAAGGTATGTGGTCGAAGGACAGCTCCTACGAGCAGTACTTC,CASSQGMWSKDSSYEQYF
-,once,TRBJ1-4,TRBV4-3,TGCGCCAGCAGCCAGGGAATGGGGGGAGGACTGTTTTTT,CASSQGMGGGLFF
TRBD2,-,TRBJ2-5,TRBV7-3,TGTGCCAGCAGCTTAAGCCCAGCGGGGGGCCAAGAGACCCAGTACTTC,CASSLSPAGGQETQYF
TRBD2,-,TRBJ2-1,TRBV2,TGTGCCAGCAGTGTGACGGGGACTAGCAGTGAGCAGTTCTTC,CASSVTGTSSEQFF
TRBD1,-,TRBJ1-4,TRBV28,TGTGCCAGCAGTCCGCTCAGGGGGCTGGGGGAAAAACTGTTTTTT,CASSPLRGLGEKLFF
TRBD1,-,TRBJ1-5,TRBV7-9,TGTGCCAGCAGCTTTGGACAGGGGGCAGGACAGCCCCAGCATTTT,CASSFGQGAGQPQHF
-,once,TRBJ2-7,TRBV5-5,TGTGCCAGCAGCCCAAGGGGCAGAGCGTCGGATTCCTACGAGCAGTACTTC,CASSPRGRASDSYEQYF
TRBD1,-,TRBJ1-1,TRBV7-8,TGTGCCAGCAGCCCGGCCGGGACAGGGGGCTCTGAAGCTTTCTTT,CASSPAGTGGSEAFF
TRBD1,-,TRBJ1-1,TRBV9,TGTGCCAGCAGCTTCTTCAGGGGGGATGAAGCTTTCTTT,CASSFFRGDEAFF
TRBD1,-,TRBJ1-2,TRBV7-2,TGTGCCAGCAGCTTACTCGGGACAGGGGTTGTGGACTATGGCTACACCTTC,CASSLLGTGVVDYGYTF
TRBD1,-,TRBJ1-1,TRBV7-2,TGTGCCAGCACCGGACAGGTCTTTGGCACTGAAGCTTTCTTT,CASTGQVFGTEAFF
-,few,TRBJ2-6,TRBV9,TGTGCCAGCAGCTACAGTGTACAAAGGGCCAACGTCCTGACTTTC,CASSYSVQRANVLTF
-,-,TRBJ2-2,TRBV7-9,TGTGCCAGCTCAGGGCGGTATCTAGGGCAGGAGACGACCGGGGAGCTGTTTTTT,CASSGRYLGQETTGELFF
TRBD2,-,TRBJ2-3,TRBV15,TGTGCCACCAGCAGAGGTTCGGGGGGGCAAACAGATACGCAGTATTTT,CATSRGSGGQTDTQYF
-,-,TRBJ2-7,TRBV6-5,TGTGCCAGCAGTTACTCGTACAGCGGGTCCTACGAGCAGTACTTC,CASSYSYSGSYEQYF
-,-,TRBJ1-2,TRBV6-5,TGTGCCAGCAGTTCTGGCAGTAAAGTTAACTATGGCTACACCTTC,CASSSGSKVNYGYTF
TRBD2,-,TRBJ2-7,TRBV19,TGTGCCAGTAGTCCCTCGTCGACTAGCGGGAGAGGCGAGCAGTACTTC,CASSPSSTSGRGEQYF
TRBD2,-,TRBJ2-7,TRBV7-6,TGTGCCAGCAGCAGAACCCTCGGACTAGCTTACGAGCAGTACTTC,CASSRTLGLAYEQYF
TRBD1,-,TRBJ1-1,TRBV7-3,TGTGCCAGCAGCTTGGGGACAGGGGACCCCACTGAAGCTTTCTTT,CASSLGTGDPTEAFF
-,once,TRBJ1-5,TRBV7-2,TGTGCCAGCAGCTTAGGTGGACAGCCAAATCAGCCCCAGCATTTT,CASSLGGQPNQPQHF
TRBD1,-,TRBJ2-5,TRBV7-3,TGTGCCAGCAGCTTAGGCCATGACAGGGGGCCGGAGACCCAGTACTTC,CASSLGHDRGPETQYF
TRBD2,-,TRBJ2-2,TRBV9,TGTGCCAGCAGCCCCAGACCTTCTAGCGGGGGGGCCTTAACCGGGGAGCTGTTTTTT,CASSPRPSSGGALTGELFF
TRBD2,-,TRBJ2-7,TRBV7-2,TGTGCCAGCAGCTGGACTAGCGGTCTTCGGTCCTACGAGCAGTACTTC,CASSWTSGLRSYEQYF
-,-,TRBJ1-2,TRBV5-1,TGCGCCAGCAGCTTGGGGCCTAGTGGGGGGTTCGGCTATGGCTACACCTTC,CASSLGPSGGFGYGYTF
-,-,TRBJ1-1,TRBV7-9,TGTGCCAGCAGCTTCGGGGAGGCTGAAGCTTTCTTT,CASSFGEAEAFF
-,-,TRBJ2-1,TRBV7-2,TGTGCCAGCAGCTTCTCAGGGCCGATCCGGTTCTTC,CASSFSGPIRFF
-,few,TRBJ1-1,TRBV19,TGTGCCAGTATCCCCAGGGATGTAGCGGCTGAAGCTTTCTTT,CASIPRDVAAEAFF
-,-,TRBJ2-1,TRBV9,TGTGCCAGCAGTGGAGCTGCCTCCTCCTACAATGAGCAGTTCTTC,CASSGAASSYNEQFF
-,-,TRBJ1-2,TRBV2,TGTGCCAGCAGTGAAAACCAGAACTATGGCTACACCTTC,CASSENQNYGYTF
TRBD2,-,TRBJ2-7,TRBV5-1,TGCGCCAGCAGCTACGTCGGGGGGTCCCACTACGAGCAGTACTTC,CASSYVGGSHYEQYF
-,-,TRBJ1-1,TRBV9,TGTGCCAGCAGCGCAACCAGACACATGAACACTGAAGCTTTCTTT,CASSATRHMNTEAFF
TRBD2,-,TRBJ2-3,TRBV7-3,TGTGCCAGCAGCCGGACTAGCGGGAGAGCAGATACGCAGTATTTT,CASSRTSGRADTQYF
TRBD1,-,TRBJ1-2,TRBV6-5,TGTGCCAGCAGTGGAGGGACAGGGGAGGGCTATGGCTACACCTTC,CASSGGTGEGYGYTF
-,-,TRBJ1-2,TRBV7-9,TGTGCCAGCAGCAGGGGGTTTAGTGACGGAGCTAACTATGGCTACACCTTC,CASSRGFSDGANYGYTF
-,-,TRBJ2-1,TRBV4-3,TGCGCCAGCAGCCAAGAGCGGGCAGTAGGATCTGATGAGCAGTTCTTC,CASSQERAVGSDEQFF
-,-,TRBJ1-5,TRBV10-2,TGCGCCAGCACGGACGGGGACAATCAGCCCCAGCATTTT,CASTDGDNQPQHF
-,-,TRBJ1-4,TRBV5-6,TGTGCCAGCAGCTTCCTCCAGGAGGGTGAAAAACTGTTTTTT,CASSFLQEGEKLFF
-,-,TRBJ1-3,TRBV9,TGTGCCAGCAGCGCCGGGACATCTGGAAACACCATATATTTT,CASSAGTSGNTIYF
TRBD1,-,TRBJ2-7,TRBV7-2,TGTGCCAGCAGTTCCGGGACAGGGGGCGGGTACGAGCAGTACTTC,CASSSGTGGGYEQYF
-,once,TRBJ1-1,TRBV27,TGTGCCAGCAGTTTATCGGAGGCTTACACTGAAGCTTTCTTT,CASSLSEAYTEAFF
-,few,TRBJ1-6,TRBV5-4,TGTGCCAGCAGCTTGCCAGGGATCTATAATTCACCCCTCCACTTT,CASSLPGIYNSPLHF